This T cell receptor (beta chain) was sequenced in a study of T cell clones after liver transplantation. Study context: Timepoints were pre-transplant, pre-withdrawal, and after withdrawal was completed or failed.

Points on this clone: Its antigen remains unknown.

General study results and limits: Compared with third party-reactive sequences, donor-reactive ones declined more, independent of withdrawal success. Graft donor-reactive T cells may have migrated into the graft rather than being deleted.

Sequencing used immunoSEQ multiplex PCR; TCRdb keeps in-frame clones, though not all of them. There are about 120,000 clones in the sample; around nine tenths occur only once, and more than 0.8% lies in the top ten. This sample comprised CD4+ T cells from blood, obtained 12 months after liver transplant. The receptor comes from a human patient who received a liver transplant. Some T cells may be provided by the graft donor.

The CDR3 nucleotides read TGTGCCAGCAGCGGATCCGGGGGACCCTACACAGATACGCAGTATTTT. Translating gives CASSGSGGPYTDTQYF. The V gene is TRBV7-2, the J gene TRBJ2-3; tentatively, D is TRBD2 (6 bases). Germline lookup yields CDR1 SGHTA and CDR2 FQGNSA. This CDR3 region has 16 residues. Trimming took 5 bases from V and 2 from J, leaving 17 bases between them.